The clone carrying this T cell receptor (beta chain) has just a few counts. The target antigen is unknown. This sample was included in a study of T-cell memory formation after mild COVID-19. Study-level results: In second-wave clones peaking day 37, SARS-CoV-2 specificity remained unconfirmed. Among contracting clones, CD4+ were mainly CM/EM and CD8+ enriched in EMRA.

Trimming shortened V by 2 bases and J by 6 bases, and 6 bases separated the two germline ends. Germline-derived CDR1 and CDR2 are KGHDR and SFDVKD. The length of the CDR3 is 13 residues. TCRalpha and TCRbeta libraries used 5'RACE with constant-segment primers and UMIs. TCRdb re-analysed the 5' RACE reads in MiXCR, keeping a single row per CDR3 protein. This table has over 500,000 distinct CDR3 sequences, 17% appearing once. The source of this sequence is an adult woman who had mild COVID-19 (a few samples of this study predate the infection). Cell type and time point are not known. The chain employs TRBV24-1 and TRBJ2-2; D is undetermined. The specimen was PBMCs or a T cell subset sorted from them (not recorded which). The CDR3 loop reads CATSDYGSGELFF. Written as DNA, the CDR3 is TGTGCCACCAGTGATTATGGTTCCGGGGAGCTGTTTTTT.